This TCR beta chain derives from a study of shared clonotypes between healthy human individuals. Clones were sequenced by immunoSEQ multiplex PCR, and TCRdb holds only the in-frame ones, with some missing. The data show approximately 2.1 million clones, 93% seen once. CDR1 is LGHNA, CDR2 YSLEER, per germline. CDR3 length: 15 amino acids. The ends lost 6 bases at V and 6 bases at J; junction bases unmatched: 10. V is TRBV4-3 and J is TRBJ2-2; 7 bases map to TRBD2. Sample: naive CD4+ T cells from PBMCs. Subset denoted: CD45RA+ positively selected. The origin of this receptor is a man between 18 and 35 years old in good health. Some clones in this sample may be carry-over from other donors' samples. The CDR3 loop is CASRAGVHIPGELFF. CDR3 sequence (DNA): TGCGCCAGCAGGGCGGGGGTGCATATCCCCGGGGAGCTGTTTTTT.